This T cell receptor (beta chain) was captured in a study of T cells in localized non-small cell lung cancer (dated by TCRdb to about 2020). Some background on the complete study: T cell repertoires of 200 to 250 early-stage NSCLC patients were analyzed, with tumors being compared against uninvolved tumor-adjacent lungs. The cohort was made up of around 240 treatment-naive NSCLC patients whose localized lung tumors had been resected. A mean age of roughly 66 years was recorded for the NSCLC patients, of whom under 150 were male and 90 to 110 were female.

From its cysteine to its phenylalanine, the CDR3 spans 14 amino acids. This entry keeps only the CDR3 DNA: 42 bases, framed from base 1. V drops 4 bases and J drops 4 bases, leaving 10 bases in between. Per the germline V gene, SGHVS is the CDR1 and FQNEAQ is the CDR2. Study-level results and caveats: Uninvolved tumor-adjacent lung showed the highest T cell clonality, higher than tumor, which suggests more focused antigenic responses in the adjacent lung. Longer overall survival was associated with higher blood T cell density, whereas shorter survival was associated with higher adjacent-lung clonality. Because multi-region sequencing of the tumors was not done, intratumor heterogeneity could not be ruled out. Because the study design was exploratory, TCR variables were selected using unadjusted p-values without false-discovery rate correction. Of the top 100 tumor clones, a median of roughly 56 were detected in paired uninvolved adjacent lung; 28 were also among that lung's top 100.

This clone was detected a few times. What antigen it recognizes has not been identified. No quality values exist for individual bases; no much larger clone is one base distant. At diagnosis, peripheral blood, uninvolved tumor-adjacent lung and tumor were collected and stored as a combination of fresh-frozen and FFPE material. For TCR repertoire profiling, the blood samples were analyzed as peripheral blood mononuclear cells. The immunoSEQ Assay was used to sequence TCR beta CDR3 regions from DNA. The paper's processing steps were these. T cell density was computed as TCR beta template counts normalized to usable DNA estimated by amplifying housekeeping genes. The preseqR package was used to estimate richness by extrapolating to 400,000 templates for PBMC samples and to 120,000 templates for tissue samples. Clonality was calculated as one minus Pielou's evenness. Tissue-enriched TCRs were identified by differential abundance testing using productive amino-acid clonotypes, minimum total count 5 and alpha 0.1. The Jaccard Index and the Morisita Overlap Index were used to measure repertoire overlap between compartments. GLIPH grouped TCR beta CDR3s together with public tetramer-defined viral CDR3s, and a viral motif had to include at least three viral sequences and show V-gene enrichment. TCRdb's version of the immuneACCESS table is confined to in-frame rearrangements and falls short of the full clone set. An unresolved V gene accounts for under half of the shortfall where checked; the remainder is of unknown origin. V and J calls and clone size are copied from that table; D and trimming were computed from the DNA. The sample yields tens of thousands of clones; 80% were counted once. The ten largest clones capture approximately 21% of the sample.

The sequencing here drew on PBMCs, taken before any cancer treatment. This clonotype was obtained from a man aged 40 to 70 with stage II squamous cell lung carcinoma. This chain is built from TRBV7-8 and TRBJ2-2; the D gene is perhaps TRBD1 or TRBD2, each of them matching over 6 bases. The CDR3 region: CASSWGAATGELFF. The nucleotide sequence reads TGTGCCAGCAGCTGGGGGGCGGCCACCGGGGAGCTGTTTTTT.